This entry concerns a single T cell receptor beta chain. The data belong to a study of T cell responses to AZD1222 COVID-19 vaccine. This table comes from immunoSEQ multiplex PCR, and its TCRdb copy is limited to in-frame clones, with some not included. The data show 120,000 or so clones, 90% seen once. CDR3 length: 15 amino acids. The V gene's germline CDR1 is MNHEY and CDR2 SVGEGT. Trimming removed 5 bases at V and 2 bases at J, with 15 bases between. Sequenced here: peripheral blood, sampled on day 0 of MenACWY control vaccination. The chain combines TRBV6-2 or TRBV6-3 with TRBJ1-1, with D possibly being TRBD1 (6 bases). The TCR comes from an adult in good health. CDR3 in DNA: TGTGCCAGCAGTCACAGACAGGAATCTAACACTGAAGCTTTCTTT. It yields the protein CASSHRQESNTEAFF.